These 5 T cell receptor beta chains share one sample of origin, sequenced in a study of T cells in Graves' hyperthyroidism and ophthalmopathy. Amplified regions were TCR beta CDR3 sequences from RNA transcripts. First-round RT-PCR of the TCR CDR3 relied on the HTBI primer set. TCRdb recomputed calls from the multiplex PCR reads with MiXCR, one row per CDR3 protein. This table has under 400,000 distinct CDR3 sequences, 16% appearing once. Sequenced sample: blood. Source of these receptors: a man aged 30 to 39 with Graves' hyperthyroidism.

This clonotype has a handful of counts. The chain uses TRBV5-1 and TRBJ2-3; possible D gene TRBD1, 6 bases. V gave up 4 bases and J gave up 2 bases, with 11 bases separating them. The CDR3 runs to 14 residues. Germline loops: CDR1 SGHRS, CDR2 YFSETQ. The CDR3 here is CASSMDSFTDTQYF. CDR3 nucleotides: TGCGCCAGCAGCATGGACAGCTTCACAGATACGCAGTATTTT. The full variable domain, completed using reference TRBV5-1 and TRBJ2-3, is KAGVTQTPRYLIKTRGQQVTLSCSPISGHRSVSWYQQTPGQGLQFLFEYFSETQRNKGNFPGRFSGRQFSNSRSEMNVSTLELGDSALYLCASSMDSFTDTQYFGPGTRLTVL.

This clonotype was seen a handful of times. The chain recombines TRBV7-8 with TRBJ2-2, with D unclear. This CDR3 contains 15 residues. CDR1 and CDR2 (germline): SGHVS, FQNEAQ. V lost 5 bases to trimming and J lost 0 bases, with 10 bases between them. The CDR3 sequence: CASSPSSSNTGELFF. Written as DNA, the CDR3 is TGTGCCAGCAGCCCCTCTTCCTCGAACACCGGGGAGCTGTTTTTT.

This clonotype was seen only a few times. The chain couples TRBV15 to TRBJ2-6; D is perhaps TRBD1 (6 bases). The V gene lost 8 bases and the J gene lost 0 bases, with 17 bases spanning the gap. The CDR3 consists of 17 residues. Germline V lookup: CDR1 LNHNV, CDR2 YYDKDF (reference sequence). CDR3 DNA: TGTGCCACCCAACAGGGTGTGGGCTCCTCTGGGGCCAACGTCCTGACTTTC. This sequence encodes CATQQGVGSSGANVLTF. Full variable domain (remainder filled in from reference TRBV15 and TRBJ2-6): DAMVIQNPRYQVTQFGKPVTLSCSQTLNHNVMYWYQQKSSQAPKLLFHYYDKDFNNEADTPDNFQSRRPNTSFCFLDIRSPGLGDTAMYLCATQQGVGSSGANVLTFGAGSRLTVL.

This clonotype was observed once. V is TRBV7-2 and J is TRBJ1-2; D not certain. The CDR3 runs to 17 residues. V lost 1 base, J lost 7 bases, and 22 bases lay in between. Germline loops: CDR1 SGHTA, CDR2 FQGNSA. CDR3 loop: CASSLGPRGRWERGYTF. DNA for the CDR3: TGTGCCAGCAGCTTAGGACCCCGAGGGAGGTGGGAGCGTGGCTACACCTTC. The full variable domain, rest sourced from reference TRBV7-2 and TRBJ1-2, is GAGVSQSPSNKVTEKGKDVELRCDPISGHTALYWYRQSLGQGLEFLIYFQGNSAPDKSGLPSDRFSAERTGGSVSTLTIQRTQQEDSAVYLCASSLGPRGRWERGYTFGSGTRLTVV.

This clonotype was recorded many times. CDR3 sequence: CASSERPTGIYSNQPQHF. DNA of the CDR3: TGTGCCAGCAGTGAACGGCCGACAGGGATTTATAGCAATCAGCCCCAGCATTTT. The rearrangement links TRBV6-1 to TRBJ1-5; 7 bases map to TRBD1. Germline-derived CDR1 and CDR2 are MNHNS and SASEGT. The CDR3 length is 18 residues. After removal of 2 bases from V and 0 bases from J, the junction contained 10 bases not matched to a gene.